Shown below are 14 T cell receptor beta chains from a single sample sequenced in a study of shared clonotypes between healthy human individuals. Naive-designated CD8 cells lacked CD45RO, were positively enriched for CCR7, and omitted terminally differentiated effector memory CD45RA+ cells. Sequencing was performed with immunoSEQ multiplex PCR; in TCRdb, only in-frame clones are kept and a portion is missing. The sample holds 550,000 to 600,000 clones, about 98% seen once. Sequencing input: naive CD8+ T cells sorted from blood. These receptors originate from a man aged 25-40 years in good health.

The chain couples TRBV10-3 to TRBJ2-2; D unresolved. This CDR3 region has 11 residues. Germline CDR1 reads ENHRY; CDR2 reads SYGVKD. The V and J ends lost 7 bases and 6 bases respectively, with 6 bases between them. CDR3 nucleotide sequence: TGTGCCATCAAGTTCGCCGGGGAGCTGTTTTTT. Translated, it gives CAIKFAGELFF.

This clone has only one observation. The chain carries TRBV27 and TRBJ2-7; D is undetermined. The germline V gene has CDR1 MNHEY and CDR2 SMNVEV (reference sequence). The germline V and J ends were trimmed by 5 bases and 9 bases, with 29 bases remaining between them. The CDR3 has 17 amino acids. CDR3 sequence: CASSVYDGGRVPGVQYF. As DNA, the CDR3 is TGTGCCAGCAGTGTTTACGACGGCGGTCGGGTACCCGGCGTGCAGTACTTC.

The chain links TRBV27 to TRBJ2-7; D is unresolved. Deletions cut 6 bases from V and 2 bases from J, with 5 bases between. This CDR3 has 11 amino acids. CDR1 MNHEY and CDR2 SMNVEV come from the germline V gene (reference sequence). The DNA for the CDR3 is TGTGCCAGCAGGTCAGCCTACGAGCAGTACTTC. It translates to CASRSAYEQYF.

V gene TRBV27 combines with J gene TRBJ2-1; 12 nucleotides match TRBD2. Germline CDR1 is MNHEY and CDR2 is SMNVEV (reference sequence). With V trimmed by 5 bases and J by 3 bases, 11 bases remained unmatched. The CDR3 is made up of 18 amino acids. The chain's CDR3 is CASSPYPQLAGGYNEQFF. CDR3 sequence (DNA): TGTGCCAGCAGTCCATACCCTCAACTAGCGGGAGGCTACAATGAGCAGTTCTTC.

The V and J genes are TRBV7-8 and TRBJ2-1; D is unclear. The CDR3 runs 12 residues. V was pared by 5 bases and J by 8 bases, with 10 bases between. The germline gives CDR1 SGHVS, CDR2 FQNEAQ. The CDR3 bases are TGTGCCAGCAGCGTGAAATGGGATGAGCAGTTCTTC. It yields the protein CASSVKWDEQFF.

The chain uses TRBV9 and TRBJ2-1; D perhaps matches TRBD1 (6 bases). The CDR3 is made up of 16 amino acids. Looked up from germline, CDR1 is SGDLS and CDR2 is YYNGEE. V was trimmed by 4 bases and J by 4 bases, leaving 18 bases between them. CDR3: CASSREWQGTYNEQFF. The CDR3 DNA sequence: TGTGCCAGCAGCAGAGAATGGCAGGGGACATACAATGAGCAGTTCTTC.

This clone was picked up a small number of times. The CDR3 reads CASSFGTGDEKLFF. As DNA, the CDR3 is TGTGCCAGCAGCTTCGGGACAGGAGATGAAAAACTGTTTTTT. This chain joins TRBV7-9 and TRBJ1-4, with 8 bases fitting TRBD1. This CDR3 contains 14 residues. Germline V gene data show CDR1 as SEHNR and CDR2 as FQNEAQ (reference sequence). V dropped 3 bases and J dropped 6; count of bases not matched to a gene: 3.

On this clone itself: Other DNA sequences in this sample translate to the same CDR3. The chain links TRBV6-5 to TRBJ1-1; weak D call: TRBD1 (5 bases). V shed 0 bases and J shed 1 base, with 9 bases lying between them. Germline-derived CDR1 and CDR2 are MNHEY and SVGAGI. CDR3 length: 15 amino acids. CDR3 in DNA: TGTGCCAGCAGTTACTCTAACGGGGGGAACACTGAAGCTTTCTTT. Its translation: CASSYSNGGNTEAFF.

The J gene is TRBJ1-4, the V gene TRBV18; the match to TRBD1 covers 7 bases. The J segment lost 6 bases and the V segment lost 3 bases, leaving 16 bases of the junction unmatched. This CDR3 has 18 amino acids. The germline gives CDR1 KGHSH, CDR2 LQKENI. The CDR3 DNA reads as TGTGCCAGCTCACCGACTGGCCCCGGACAGGCGGGGGATGAAAAACTGTTTTTT. It specifies CASSPTGPGQAGDEKLFF. The whole variable domain, filled in from reference TRBV18 and TRBJ1-4, reads NAGVMQNPRHLVRRRGQEARLRCSPMKGHSHVYWYRQLPEEGLKFMVYLQKENIIDESGMPKERFSAEFPKEGPSILRIQQVVRGDSAAYFCASSPTGPGQAGDEKLFFGSGTQLSVL.

The CDR3 DNA reads TGTGCCAGCAGTGAAGGCAATTCTAGACTAGCGGGAGCCTACGAGCAGTACTTC. Protein product: CASSEGNSRLAGAYEQYF. This rearrangement joins TRBV6-1 to TRBJ2-7; 12 bases map to TRBD2. This CDR3 is 18 amino acids long. Germline trimming cut 1 base from V and 2 bases from J; bases unmatched to any gene: 9. From germline, CDR1 is MNHNS and CDR2 SASEGT.

Worth noting for this clone: Within the sample, other DNA sequences also encode this same CDR3. The gene calls are TRBV5-5 and TRBJ2-7, with unresolved D. The CDR3 covers 13 residues. Trimming shortened V by 1 base and J by 2 bases, and 7 bases separated the two germline ends. The germline V gene has CDR1 SGHKS and CDR2 YYEKEE (reference sequence). CDR3 nucleotides: TGTGCCAGCAGCTTGAGGGAAACCTACGAGCAGTACTTC. It translates to CASSLRETYEQYF.

The chain is built from TRBV6-5 and TRBJ2-7; D possibly corresponds to TRBD2 (6 bases). Trimming stripped 5 bases from V and 3 bases from J, with 14 bases between. Per the germline V gene, CDR1 is MNHEY and CDR2 is SVGAGI. This CDR3 is 14 amino acids long. CDR3 in amino acids: CASSALDYRYEQYF. Here the CDR3 DNA reads TGTGCCAGCAGTGCCCTGGACTACCGCTACGAGCAGTACTTC.

The V call is TRBV4-1, the J call TRBJ2-6; perhaps TRBD2 as D (5 bases). The V end lost 4 bases, the J end lost 0 bases, and 7 bases lay between the germline ends. CDR1 and CDR2 from the germline V gene are MGHRA and YSYEKL. The CDR3 is made up of 15 amino acids. The CDR3 sequence: CASSPSLSGANVLTF. The CDR3 nucleotides read TGCGCCAGCAGCCCTAGCCTCTCTGGGGCCAACGTCCTGACTTTC.

The V call is TRBV7-8, the J call TRBJ1-4; D is perhaps TRBD1 (6 bases). Germline-derived CDR1 and CDR2 are SGHVS and FQNEAQ. This CDR3 is 14 amino acids long. V lost 5 bases to trimming and J lost 5 bases, with 12 bases between them. CDR3 amino acids: CASSPRQANEKLFF. Written as DNA, the CDR3 is TGTGCCAGCAGCCCGCGACAGGCAAATGAAAAACTGTTTTTT.